Detailed here is one TCR beta chain. The junction and the germline gene differ at one end; a read error may be behind it. The CDR3 is 13 residues long. Germline V gene lookup returns CDR1 SGHRS and CDR2 YFSETQ. Library construction for TCR beta used iRepertoire HTBI primers and Arm-PCR of CDR3 regions. TCRdb ran MiXCR on the multiplex PCR reads and lists one entry per CDR3 protein. This sample has about 540,000 distinct CDR3 sequences; roughly 14% occur once, and the top ten carry approximately 9.3%. This specimen comes from a study of regulatory T cells in long-lasting Graves disease. Time point here: newly diagnosed GD, antithyroid drugs for less than 3 months. From RNA extracted from PBMCs, the TCR library was made. The data also belong to a second study, concerning T cells in Graves' hyperthyroidism and ophthalmopathy.

The J gene is TRBJ1-1, the V gene TRBV5-1; the D is unclear. The sequencing here drew on peripheral blood mononuclear cells (PBMCs), taken at new diagnosis, from a patient treated with antithyroid drugs. The clonotype originates from a young man with Graves disease. The CDR3 coding sequence is TGCGCCAGCAGCTTGGATCAGAACACTGAAGCTTCCTTT. Translation gives CASSLDQNTEASF.